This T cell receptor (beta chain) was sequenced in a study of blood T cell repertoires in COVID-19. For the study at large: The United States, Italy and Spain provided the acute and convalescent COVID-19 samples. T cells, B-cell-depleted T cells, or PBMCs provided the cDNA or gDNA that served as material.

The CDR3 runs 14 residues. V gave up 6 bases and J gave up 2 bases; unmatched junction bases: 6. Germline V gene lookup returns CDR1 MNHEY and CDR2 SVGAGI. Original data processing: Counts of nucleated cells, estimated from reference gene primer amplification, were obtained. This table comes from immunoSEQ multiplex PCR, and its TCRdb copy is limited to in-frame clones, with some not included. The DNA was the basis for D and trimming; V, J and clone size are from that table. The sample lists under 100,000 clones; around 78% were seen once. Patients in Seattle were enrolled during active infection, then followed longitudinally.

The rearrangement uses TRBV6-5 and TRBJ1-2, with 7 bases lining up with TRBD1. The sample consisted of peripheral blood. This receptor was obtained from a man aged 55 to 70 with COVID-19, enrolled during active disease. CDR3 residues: CASSRDSANYGYTF. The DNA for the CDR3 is TGTGCCAGCAGCCGGGACAGTGCGAACTATGGCTACACCTTC.